This is a list of T cell receptor beta chains from one sample in a study of blood T cell repertoires in COVID-19. Libraries were prepared by immunoSEQ multiplex PCR; TCRdb keeps only in-frame clonotypes and omits some of them. The sample lists around 250,000 clones, about 83% seen once, with 9% to 15% in the top ten. The sample consisted of peripheral blood. The receptors come from a man older than 75 with acute or convalescent COVID-19. Each CDR3 is given without its conserved first and last residue. The D gene is left open where the match is weak.

>.|TRBV18|TRBJ1-1
ASSPPMESEAF
>TRBD2|TRBV7-3|TRBJ2-2
ASSLKSGSVRELF
>TRBD1|TRBV4-2|TRBJ2-3
ASSQAGQGTDTQY
>TRBD1|TRBV6-5|TRBJ2-4
ASRGGLLNIQY
>.|TRBV5-1|TRBJ2-7
ASSPGSEDEQY
>.|TRBV3-1/TRBV3-2|TRBJ1-1
ASSQGGTSNTEAF
>TRBD2|TRBV5-1|TRBJ2-7
ASSLAGLAGYPEQY
>.|TRBV5-8|TRBJ1-1
ASSYITEAF
>TRBD2|TRBV19|TRBJ2-3
ASTLTGVGLSTDTQY
>.|TRBV28|TRBJ1-4
ASMGGEKLF